This T cell receptor beta chain originates from a study of cytomegalovirus exposure and HLA in healthy donors. Looking at the study overall: Falling in the Caucasian-associated ancestry cluster were 81% of 350 to 400 genotyped donors.

Study results and limitations: In a later analysis, specific HLA alleles were associated with 15,000 to 20,000 TCR beta sequences at a 0.05 false discovery rate. In vitro experiments confirmed that a few CMV-associated chains were specific for CMV antigens. A previous analysis found most TCR beta V segments productive roughly 87% or roughly 30% of the time.

CDR1 and CDR2 from the germline V gene are SGHTS and YDEGEE. The CDR3 is 15 residues long. Trimming removed 4 bases from V and 5 bases from J; junction bases left unmatched: 6. PCR amplification relied on 60 Vbeta primers (plus 13 Jbeta primers). Clones were sequenced by immunoSEQ multiplex PCR, and TCRdb holds only the in-frame ones, with some missing. In the table there are roughly 120,000 clones, around 77% of which are singletons. Notes on this clone: Its antigen is undetermined.

The sequence was obtained from a woman in her twenties or thirties in good health and CMV-seropositive. The rearrangement uses TRBV5-8 and TRBJ2-5; 12 bases line up with TRBD1. The specimen was PBMCs. CDR3 region: CASSPGTGGDETQYF. CDR3 nucleotides: TGTGCCAGCAGCCCTGGGACAGGGGGCGACGAGACCCAGTACTTC.